This TCR beta chain was captured by sequencing in a study of T cell responses to AZD1222 COVID-19 vaccine. Study-level findings and limits: Unmutated variant regions are reportedly targeted by nearly half of spike-specific TCRs. Increases in Spike-specific TCR breadth and depth were seen after two AZD1222 doses. Vaccine-related CD4 TCRs covered spike, predominating at 160-218 and 743-854.

Analyses pooled second doses at about 4 or about 12 weeks. Remarks on this clone: Antigen unknown.

The table came from immunoSEQ multiplex PCR; TCRdb's copy has only in-frame clones and leaves some out. The repertoire holds about 140,000 clones, with more than 85% as singletons. This clonotype was obtained from an adult who received the AZD1222 COVID-19 vaccine. The source was peripheral blood, collected 28 days after the second AZD1222 dose.

CDR3 residues: CASSLGAKNIQYF. The CDR3 DNA follows: TGTGCCAGCAGTTTAGGGGCCAAAAACATTCAGTACTTC. This sequence joins TRBV28 and TRBJ2-4; no definite D call. This CDR3 has 13 amino acids. Germline loops: CDR1 MDHEN, CDR2 SYDVKM. The V gene lost 2 bases and the J gene lost 1 base, with 3 bases spanning the gap.